This TCR beta chain appears in the sequencing data of a study of T cell responses to AZD1222 COVID-19 vaccine. Whole-study findings and limits: Repertoire sampling occurred only after the peak T cell response. Among the donors, most were white British and more were female, and clonal diversity was possibly underestimated. A reported finding is that nearly half of spike-specific TCRs target unmutated variant regions.

Germline V CDR1 and CDR2: SGHTA, FQGNSA. The CDR3 loop spans 16 amino acids. Trimming took 1 base from V and 4 from J, leaving 16 bases between them. Only in-frame clones appear in the TCRdb table, and some are missing; sequencing was by immunoSEQ multiplex PCR. The data contain under 150,000 clones, around 88% of them singletons. With respect to this clone: What it recognizes is unknown.

The sequencing here drew on peripheral blood, taken on day 0 of AZD1222 vaccination. The chain couples TRBV7-2 to TRBJ1-1, with D possibly matching TRBD1 (5 bases). The source is an adult in good health. CDR3 nucleotide sequence: TGTGCCAGCAGCTTAGTGTGGTCAGCCGGGGGCACTGAAGCTTTCTTT. As protein: CASSLVWSAGGTEAFF.